This T cell receptor (beta chain) derives from a study of T cell responses to AZD1222 COVID-19 vaccine. Overall study: Second-dose intervals of approximately 4 or approximately 12 weeks were pooled.

The table came from immunoSEQ multiplex PCR; TCRdb's copy has only in-frame clones and leaves some out. The data show about 72,000 clones, roughly 84% seen once. About this clone: Its antigen is not known.

Trimming at V came to 7 bases and at J to 0 bases, leaving 9 bases not matched to a gene. The V gene's germline CDR1 is MDHEN and CDR2 SYDVKM. CDR3 length: 15 amino acids. The study, taken as a whole, reports: Two doses of AZD1222 preceded a rise in Spike-specific TCR breadth and depth. Donors were largely white British and mainly female; clonal diversity was possibly underestimated.

The sample was peripheral blood, taken on day 0 of AZD1222 vaccination. The clonotype originates from an adult in good health. V and J are TRBV28 and TRBJ2-7; 7 bases line up with TRBD2. The CDR3 sequence is CASTTTSGGSYEQYF. In DNA, the CDR3 is TGTGCCAGCACCACTACCTCGGGGGGCTCCTACGAGCAGTACTTC.